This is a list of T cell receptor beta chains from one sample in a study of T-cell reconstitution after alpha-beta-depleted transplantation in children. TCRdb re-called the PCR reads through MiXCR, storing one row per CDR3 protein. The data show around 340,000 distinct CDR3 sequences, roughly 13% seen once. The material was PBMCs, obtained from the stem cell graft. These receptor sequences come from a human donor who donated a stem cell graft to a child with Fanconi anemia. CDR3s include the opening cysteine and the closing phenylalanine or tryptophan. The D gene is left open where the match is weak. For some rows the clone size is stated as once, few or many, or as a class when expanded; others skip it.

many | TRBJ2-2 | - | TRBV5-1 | TGCGCCAGCAGTCCCCGGACGGCTGACACCGGGGAGCTGTTTTTT | CASSPRTADTGELFF
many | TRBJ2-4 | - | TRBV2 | TGTGCCAGCAGTGAAGCGCTTCAGGGGAAGGAGTTC | CASSEALQGKEF
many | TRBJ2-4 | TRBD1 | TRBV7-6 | TGTGCCAGCAGCTCCGGGACAGGGGTGGACATTCAGTACTTC | CASSSGTGVDIQYF
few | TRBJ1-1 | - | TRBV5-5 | TGTGCCAGCAGCTTGACCCAGGGTTTTTACACTGAAGCTTTCTTT | CASSLTQGFYTEAFF
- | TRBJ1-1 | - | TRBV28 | TGTGCCAGCAGTTTCGGGACGGGAGGGTTGATGAACGCTGAAGCTTTCTTT | CASSFGTGGLMNAEAFF
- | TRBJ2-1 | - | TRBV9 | TGTGCCAGCAGCGTTCAGGCACAGCTCAATGAGCAGTTCTTC | CASSVQAQLNEQFF
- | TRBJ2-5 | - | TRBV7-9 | TGTGCCAGCAGCCCGAGCCGGGGGGCCACGGAGACCCAGTACTTC | CASSPSRGATETQYF
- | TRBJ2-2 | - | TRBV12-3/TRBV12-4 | TGTGCCAGCAAATACGAGGGCGGGGAGCTGTTTTTT | CASKYEGGELFF
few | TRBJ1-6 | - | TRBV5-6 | TGTGCCAGCTCCACCCTCGATGTTCTTAATTCACCCCTCCACTTT | CASSTLDVLNSPLHF
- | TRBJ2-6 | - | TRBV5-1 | TGCGCCAGCAGCTTGATTGTGCAGGGAGGCTCTGGGGCCAACGTCCTGACTTTC | CASSLIVQGGSGANVLTF
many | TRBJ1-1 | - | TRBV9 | TGTGCCAGCAGCGTGACAGCGGGGTCCGAAGCTTTCTTT | CASSVTAGSEAFF
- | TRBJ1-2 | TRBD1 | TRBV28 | TGTGCCAGCAGTTTCCTACCCAGGGGGCTAGGTGGCTACACCTTC | CASSFLPRGLGGYTF
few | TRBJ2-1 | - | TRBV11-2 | TGTGCCAGCAGCTTCGCAGGGAGGTCCCCCTACAATGAGCAGTTCTTC | CASSFAGRSPYNEQFF
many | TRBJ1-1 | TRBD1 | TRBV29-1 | TGCAGCGTAATTACCAACAGGGGGCTGAACACTGAAGCTTTCTTT | CSVITNRGLNTEAFF
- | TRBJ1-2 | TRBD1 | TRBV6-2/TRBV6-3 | TGTGCCAGCAGTCGGGGACAGGACCGCTACACCTTC | CASSRGQDRYTF
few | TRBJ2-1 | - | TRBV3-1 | TGTGCCAGCAGCCGTGGATGGGACCCCCAAAATGGTGAGCAGTTCTTC | CASSRGWDPQNGEQFF
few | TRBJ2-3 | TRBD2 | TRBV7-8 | TGTGCCAGCAGCTCACTAGCGGGGGCCCGCACAGATACGCAGTATTTT | CASSSLAGARTDTQYF
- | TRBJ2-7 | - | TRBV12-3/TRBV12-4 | TGTGCCAGCAGTCCGAAATCCTACGAGCAGTACTTC | CASSPKSYEQYF
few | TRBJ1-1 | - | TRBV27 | TGTGCCAGCAGTTTAATGGGGGGCGTGACTGAAGCTTTCTTT | CASSLMGGVTEAFF
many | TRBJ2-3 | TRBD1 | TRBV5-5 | TGTGCCAGCAGCTTGCCGGACAGGGGGCATACAGATACGCAGTATTTT | CASSLPDRGHTDTQYF
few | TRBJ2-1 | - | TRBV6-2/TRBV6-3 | TGTGCCAGCAGTTACCCCCTAGGGGGTTCCTACAATGAGCAGTTCTTC | CASSYPLGGSYNEQFF
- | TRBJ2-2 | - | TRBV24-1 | TGTGCCACCAGACCCGCCGCCTTATGGAACACCGGGGAGCTGTTTTTT | CATRPAALWNTGELFF
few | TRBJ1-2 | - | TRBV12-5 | TGTGCTAGTGCCCGGGACGTCGGGGGCTACACCTTC | CASARDVGGYTF
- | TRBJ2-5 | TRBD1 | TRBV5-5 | TGTGCCAGCAGCTTGCACGGACAGGGGGAAGAGACCCAGTACTTC | CASSLHGQGEETQYF
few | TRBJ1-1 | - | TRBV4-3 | TGCGCCAGCAGCCAAGATACCGGGAACACTGAAGCTTTCTTT | CASSQDTGNTEAFF
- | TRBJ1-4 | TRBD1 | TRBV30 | TGTGCCTGGGCCGGGACAGGGGCCGTGGCTAATGAAAAACTGTTTTTT | CAWAGTGAVANEKLFF
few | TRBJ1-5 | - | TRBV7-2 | TGTGCCAGCAGCTTAGCAAACCATCGGCCCCAGCATTTT | CASSLANHRPQHF
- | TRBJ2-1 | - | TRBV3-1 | TGTGCCAGCAGCGCTCCGGGTCCCAAGGGTAATGAGCAGTTCTTC | CASSAPGPKGNEQFF
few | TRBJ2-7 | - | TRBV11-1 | TGTGCCAGCAGCTTAACCTATACCTCCTACGAGCAGTACTTC | CASSLTYTSYEQYF
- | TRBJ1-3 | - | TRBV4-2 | TGTGCCAGCAGCTCCCTGCGGTCGGGGGGAAACACCATATATTTT | CASSSLRSGGNTIYF
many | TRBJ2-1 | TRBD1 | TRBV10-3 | TGTGCCATCAGGGCCGGACAGGGGGCAGACAATGAGCAGTTCTTC | CAIRAGQGADNEQFF
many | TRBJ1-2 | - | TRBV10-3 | TGTGCCATCGAGGCAGTCAACTATGGCTACACCTTC | CAIEAVNYGYTF
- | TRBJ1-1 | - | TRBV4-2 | TGTGCCAGCAGCCTCCGGATAGCCAGTGAAGCTTTCTTT | CASSLRIASEAFF
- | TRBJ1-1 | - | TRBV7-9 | TGTGCCAGCAGCCGCCGCGCAGGGAACACTGAAGCTTTCTTT | CASSRRAGNTEAFF
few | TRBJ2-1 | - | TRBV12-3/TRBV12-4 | TGTGCCAGCAGTTTATGGCCTCAAAATAGGGAGCAGTTCTTC | CASSLWPQNREQFF
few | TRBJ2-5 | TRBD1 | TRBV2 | TGTGCCAGCAGTTACCTGGGACAGGAACAAGAGACCCAGTACTTC | CASSYLGQEQETQYF
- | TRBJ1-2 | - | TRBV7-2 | TGTGCCAGCAGCTTACGGGTGGGGACATCTAACTATGGCTACACCTTC | CASSLRVGTSNYGYTF
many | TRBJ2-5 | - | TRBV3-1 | TGTGCCAGCAGCCAAGAGACCCAGTACTTC | CASSQETQYF
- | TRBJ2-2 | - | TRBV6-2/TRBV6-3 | TGTGCCAGCAGTTACTCGAAAATCGGGGAGCTGTTTTTT | CASSYSKIGELFF
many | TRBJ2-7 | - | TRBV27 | TGTGCCAGCAGTTTGAACAGGGCCTACGAGCAGTACTTC | CASSLNRAYEQYF
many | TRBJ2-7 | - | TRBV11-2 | TGTGCCAGCAGCTTAGAAGTTACGGGGCGTCTCGCCTACGAGCAGTACTTC | CASSLEVTGRLAYEQYF
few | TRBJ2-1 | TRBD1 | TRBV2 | TGTGCCAGCAGTGAAAGTCAGGGGGTGGACAATGAGCAGTTCTTC | CASSESQGVDNEQFF
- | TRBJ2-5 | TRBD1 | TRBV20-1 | TGCAGTGCCCTAGGACAGGGTCCGTACTTC | CSALGQGPYF
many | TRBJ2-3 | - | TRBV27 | TGTGCCACCTCTCCGGGCCGTTTCACAGATACGCAGTATTTT | CATSPGRFTDTQYF
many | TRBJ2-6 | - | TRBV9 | TGTGCCAGCAGCGTAAGGCCTTCTGGGGCCAACGTCCTGACTTTC | CASSVRPSGANVLTF
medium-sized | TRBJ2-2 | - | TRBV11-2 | TGTGCCAGCAGCAGGGATAATACCGGGGAGCTGTTTTTT | CASSRDNTGELFF
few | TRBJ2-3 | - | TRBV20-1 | TGCAGTGCTTGCACCGACACAGATACGCAGTATTTT | CSACTDTDTQYF
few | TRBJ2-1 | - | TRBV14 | TGTGCCAGCAGCCGTAGCAGCTCCTACAATGAGCAGTTCTTC | CASSRSSSYNEQFF
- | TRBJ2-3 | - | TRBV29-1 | TGCAGCCCATCGAGGGATACGCAGTATTTT | CSPSRDTQYF
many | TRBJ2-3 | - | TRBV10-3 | TGTGCCATCAGTGAGTCGACGGACAGTCATACAGATACGCAGTATTTT | CAISESTDSHTDTQYF
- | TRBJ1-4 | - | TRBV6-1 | TGTGCCAGCAGTGCGGATTTAAATGAAAAACTGTTTTTT | CASSADLNEKLFF
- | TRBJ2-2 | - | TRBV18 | TGTGCCAGCTCACCGGACTCTATTGGGGAGCTGTTTTTT | CASSPDSIGELFF
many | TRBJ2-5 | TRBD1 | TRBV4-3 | TGCGCCAGCAGCGAAACCGGGACAGGGCGAGAGACCCAGTACTTC | CASSETGTGRETQYF
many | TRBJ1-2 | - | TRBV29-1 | TGCAGCGTTGAGGGGGGTTCCTCTTATGGCTACACCTTC | CSVEGGSSYGYTF
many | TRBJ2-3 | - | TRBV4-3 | TGCGCCAGCAGCCAAGATAGGACGGGGGCGGATACGCAGTATTTT | CASSQDRTGADTQYF
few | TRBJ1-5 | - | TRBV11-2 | TGTGCCAGCAGCTTACGGCAGGGCCCCAATCAGCCCCAGCATTTT | CASSLRQGPNQPQHF
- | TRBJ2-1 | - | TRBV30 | TGTGCCTGGGCTTCCTCAGGGGATCTAGGCAATGAGCAGTTCTTC | CAWASSGDLGNEQFF
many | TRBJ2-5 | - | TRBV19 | TGTGCCAGTAGTAGGGCAGGGGTCCCAGAGACCCAGTACTTC | CASSRAGVPETQYF
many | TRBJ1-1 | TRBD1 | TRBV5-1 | TGCGCCAGCAGCTTAACTACAGGGGGAGAGACTGAAGCTTTCTTT | CASSLTTGGETEAFF